What follows is one T cell receptor (beta chain) and its context. Per the original methods: Estimation of nucleated cell counts relied on the amplification of reference gene primers. The table came from immunoSEQ multiplex PCR; TCRdb's copy has only in-frame clones and leaves some out. The DNA gave D and trimming, while V, J and clone size come from that table. The table records 240,000 or so clones, 88% of them present only once. The data originate from a study of blood T cell repertoires in COVID-19. This TCR derives from a woman aged 40 to 50 who had recovered from COVID-19. Input material: peripheral blood.

The CDR3 bases are TGTGCCACCAGCAGCCGGGACAGGGGTAGCAATCAGCCCCAGCATTTT. Translation gives CATSSRDRGSNQPQHF. V gene TRBV15 combines with J gene TRBJ1-5, with 10 bases lining up with TRBD1. The length of the CDR3 is 16 residues. From germline, CDR1 is LNHNV and CDR2 YYDKDF (reference sequence). J was trimmed by 0 bases and V by 3 bases; bases with no gene match: 2.